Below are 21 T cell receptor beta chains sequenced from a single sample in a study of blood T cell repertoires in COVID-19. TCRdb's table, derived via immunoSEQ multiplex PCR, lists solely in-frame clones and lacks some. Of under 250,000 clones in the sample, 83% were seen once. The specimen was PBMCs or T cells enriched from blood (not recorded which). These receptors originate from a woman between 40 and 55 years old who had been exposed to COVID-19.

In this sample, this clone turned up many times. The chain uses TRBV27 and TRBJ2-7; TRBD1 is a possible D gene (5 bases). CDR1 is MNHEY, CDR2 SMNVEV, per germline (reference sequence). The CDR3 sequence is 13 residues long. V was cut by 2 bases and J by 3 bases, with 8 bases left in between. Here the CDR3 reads CASSLAGNYEQYF. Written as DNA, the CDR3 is TGTGCCAGCAGTTTAGCAGGGAACTACGAGCAGTACTTC.

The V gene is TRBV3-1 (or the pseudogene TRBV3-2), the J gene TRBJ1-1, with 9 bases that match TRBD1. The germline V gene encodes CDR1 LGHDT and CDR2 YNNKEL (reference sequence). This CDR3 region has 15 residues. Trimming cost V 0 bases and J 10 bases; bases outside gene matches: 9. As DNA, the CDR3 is TGTGCCAGCAGCCAAGATCCACAGGGGGCATTTTTAGCTTTCTTT. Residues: CASSQDPQGAFLAFF.

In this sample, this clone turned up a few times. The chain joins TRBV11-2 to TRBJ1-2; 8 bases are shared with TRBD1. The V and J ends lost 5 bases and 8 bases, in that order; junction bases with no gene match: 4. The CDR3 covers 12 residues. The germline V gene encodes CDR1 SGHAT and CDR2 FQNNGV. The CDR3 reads CASSTDRGGYTF. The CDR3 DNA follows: TGTGCCAGCAGCACCGACAGGGGAGGCTACACCTTC.

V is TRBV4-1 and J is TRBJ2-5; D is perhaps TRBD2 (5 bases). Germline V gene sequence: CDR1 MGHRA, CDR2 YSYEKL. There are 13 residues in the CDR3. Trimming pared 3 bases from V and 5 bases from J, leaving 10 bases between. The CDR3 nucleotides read TGCGCCAGCAGCCATTCGAGGGAGGAGACCCAGTACTTC. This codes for CASSHSREETQYF.

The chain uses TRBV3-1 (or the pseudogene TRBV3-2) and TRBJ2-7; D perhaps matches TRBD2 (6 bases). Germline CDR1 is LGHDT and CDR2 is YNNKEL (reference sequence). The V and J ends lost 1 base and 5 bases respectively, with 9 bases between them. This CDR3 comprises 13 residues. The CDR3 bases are TGTGCCAGCAGCCAAGTGTGGGGGGACGAGCAGTACTTC. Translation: CASSQVWGDEQYF.

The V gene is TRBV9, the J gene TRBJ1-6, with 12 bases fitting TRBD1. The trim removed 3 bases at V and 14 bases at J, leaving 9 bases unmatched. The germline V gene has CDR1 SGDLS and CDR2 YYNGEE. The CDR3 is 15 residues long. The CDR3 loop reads CASSETPGQGAALHF. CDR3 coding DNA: TGTGCCAGCAGCGAGACGCCGGGACAGGGGGCGGCCCTCCACTTT.

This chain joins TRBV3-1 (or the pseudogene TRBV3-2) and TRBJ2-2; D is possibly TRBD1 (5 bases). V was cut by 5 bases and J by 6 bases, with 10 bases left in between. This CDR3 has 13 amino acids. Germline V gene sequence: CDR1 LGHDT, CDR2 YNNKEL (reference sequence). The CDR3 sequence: CASSSRVAGELFF. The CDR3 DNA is TGTGCCAGCAGCAGCAGGGTTGCCGGGGAGCTGTTTTTT.

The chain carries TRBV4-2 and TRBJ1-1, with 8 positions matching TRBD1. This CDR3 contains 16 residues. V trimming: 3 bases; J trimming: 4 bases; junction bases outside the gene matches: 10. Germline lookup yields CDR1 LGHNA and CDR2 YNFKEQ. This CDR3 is CASSHPPSTGGTEAFF. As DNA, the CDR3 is TGTGCCAGCAGCCATCCACCCTCCACAGGGGGCACTGAAGCTTTCTTT.

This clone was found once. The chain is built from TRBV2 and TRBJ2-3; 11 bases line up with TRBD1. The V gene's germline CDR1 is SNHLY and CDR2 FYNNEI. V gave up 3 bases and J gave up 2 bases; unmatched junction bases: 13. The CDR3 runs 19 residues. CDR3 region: CASSDPGTGGITDTDTQYF. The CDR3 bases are TGTGCCAGCAGTGACCCCGGGACAGGGGGAATAACTGACACAGATACGCAGTATTTT.

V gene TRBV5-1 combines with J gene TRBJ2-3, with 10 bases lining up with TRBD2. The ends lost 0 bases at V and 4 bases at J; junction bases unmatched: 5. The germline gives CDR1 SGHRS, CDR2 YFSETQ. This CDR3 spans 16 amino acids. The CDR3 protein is CASSLVSGGFSDTQYF. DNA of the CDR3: TGCGCCAGCAGCTTGGTTAGCGGGGGGTTTTCAGATACGCAGTATTTT.

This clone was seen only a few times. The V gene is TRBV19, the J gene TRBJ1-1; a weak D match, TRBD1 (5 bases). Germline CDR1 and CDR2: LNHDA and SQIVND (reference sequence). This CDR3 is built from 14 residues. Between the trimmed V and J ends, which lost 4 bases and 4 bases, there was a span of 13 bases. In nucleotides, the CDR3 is TGTGCCAGTAGTACCCCCCCGGGGGGCACTGAAGCTTTCTTT. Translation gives CASSTPPGGTEAFF.

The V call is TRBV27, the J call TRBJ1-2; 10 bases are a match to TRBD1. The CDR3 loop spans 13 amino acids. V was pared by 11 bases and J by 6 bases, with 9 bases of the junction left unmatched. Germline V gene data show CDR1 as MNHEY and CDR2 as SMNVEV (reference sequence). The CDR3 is CAGSRDRGNGYTF. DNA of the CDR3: TGTGCCGGGAGTCGGGACAGGGGTAATGGCTACACCTTC.

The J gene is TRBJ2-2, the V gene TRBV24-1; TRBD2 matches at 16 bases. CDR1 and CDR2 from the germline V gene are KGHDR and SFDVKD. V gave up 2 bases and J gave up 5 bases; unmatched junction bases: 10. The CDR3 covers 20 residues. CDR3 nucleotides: TGTGCCACCAGTGATTCTGGGACTAGCGGGGGGGCCGTCGGGACCGGGGAGCTGTTTTTT. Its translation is CATSDSGTSGGAVGTGELFF.

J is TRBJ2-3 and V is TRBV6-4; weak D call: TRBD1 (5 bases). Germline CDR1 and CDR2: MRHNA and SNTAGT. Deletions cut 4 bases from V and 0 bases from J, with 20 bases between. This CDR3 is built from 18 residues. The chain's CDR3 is CASSGSPSGAASTDTQYF. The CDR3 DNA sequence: TGTGCCAGCAGTGGATCACCTAGTGGGGCGGCTAGCACAGATACGCAGTATTTT.

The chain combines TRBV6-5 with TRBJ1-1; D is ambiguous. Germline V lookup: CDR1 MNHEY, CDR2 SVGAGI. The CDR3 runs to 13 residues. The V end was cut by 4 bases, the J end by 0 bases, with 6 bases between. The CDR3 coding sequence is TGTGCCAGCAGTTCCCCAGTGAACACTGAAGCTTTCTTT. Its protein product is CASSSPVNTEAFF.

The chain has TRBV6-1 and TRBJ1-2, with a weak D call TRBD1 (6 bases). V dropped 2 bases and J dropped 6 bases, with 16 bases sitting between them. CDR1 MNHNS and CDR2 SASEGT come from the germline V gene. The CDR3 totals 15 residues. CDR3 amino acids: CASSESAGAQNGYTF. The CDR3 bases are TGTGCCAGCAGTGAAAGCGCAGGGGCACAGAATGGCTACACCTTC.

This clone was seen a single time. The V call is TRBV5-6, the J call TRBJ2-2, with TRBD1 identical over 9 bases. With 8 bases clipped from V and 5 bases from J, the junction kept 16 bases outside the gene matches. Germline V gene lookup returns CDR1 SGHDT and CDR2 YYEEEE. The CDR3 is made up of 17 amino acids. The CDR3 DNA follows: TGTGCCAGTCGTAAGCTGGACAGGGGTCTACTAACCGGGGAGCTGTTTTTT. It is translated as CASRKLDRGLLTGELFF.

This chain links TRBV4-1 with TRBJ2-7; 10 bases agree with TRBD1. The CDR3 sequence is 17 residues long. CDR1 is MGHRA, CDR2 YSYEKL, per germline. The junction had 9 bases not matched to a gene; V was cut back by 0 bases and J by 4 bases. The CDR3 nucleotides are TGCGCCAGCAGCCAAGAAGGACAGGGGGGATTCACGTACGAGCAGTACTTC. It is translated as CASSQEGQGGFTYEQYF.

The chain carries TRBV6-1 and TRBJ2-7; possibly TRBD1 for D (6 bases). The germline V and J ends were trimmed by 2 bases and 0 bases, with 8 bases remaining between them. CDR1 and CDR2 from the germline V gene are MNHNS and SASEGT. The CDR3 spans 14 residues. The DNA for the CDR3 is TGTGCCAGCAGTGAATCGACAGGCTCCTACGAGCAGTACTTC. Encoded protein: CASSESTGSYEQYF.

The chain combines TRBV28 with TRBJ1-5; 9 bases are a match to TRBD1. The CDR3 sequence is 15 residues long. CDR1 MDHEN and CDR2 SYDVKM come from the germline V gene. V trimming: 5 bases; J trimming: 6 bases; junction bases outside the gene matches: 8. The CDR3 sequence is CASSIQGAGGQPQHF. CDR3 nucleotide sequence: TGTGCCAGCAGTATACAGGGGGCGGGCGGTCAGCCCCAGCATTTT.

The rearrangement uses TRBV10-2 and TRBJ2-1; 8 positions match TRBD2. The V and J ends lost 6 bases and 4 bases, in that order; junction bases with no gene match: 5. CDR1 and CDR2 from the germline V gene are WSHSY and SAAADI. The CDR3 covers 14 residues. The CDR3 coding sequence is TGCGCCAGCAGCCCCGGGGGGGGGTACAATGAGCAGTTCTTC. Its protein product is CASSPGGGYNEQFF.